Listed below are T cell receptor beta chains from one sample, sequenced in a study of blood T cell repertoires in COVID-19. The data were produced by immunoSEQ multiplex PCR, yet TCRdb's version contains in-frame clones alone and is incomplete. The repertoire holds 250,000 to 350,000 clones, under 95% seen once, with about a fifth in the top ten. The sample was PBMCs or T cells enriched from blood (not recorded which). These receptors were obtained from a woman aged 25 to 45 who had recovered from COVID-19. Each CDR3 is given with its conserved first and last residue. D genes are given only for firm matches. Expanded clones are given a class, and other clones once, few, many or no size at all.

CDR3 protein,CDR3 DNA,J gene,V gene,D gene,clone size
CASSPRTGPKDYGYTF,TGTGCCAGCTCACCAAGGACAGGGCCGAAAGACTATGGCTACACCTTC,TRBJ1-2,TRBV18,TRBD1,-
CASSQGQGRSGNTIYF,TGTGCCAGCTCCCAGGGACAGGGGAGGTCCGGAAACACCATATATTTT,TRBJ1-3,TRBV18,TRBD1,-
CSVQLENTDTQYF,TGCAGCGTCCAACTAGAGAACACAGATACGCAGTATTTT,TRBJ2-3,TRBV29-1,-,-
CASSDREGQPQHF,TGTGCCAGCAGTGACAGGGAAGGACAGCCCCAGCATTTT,TRBJ1-5,TRBV2,-,-
CASRNRVRGYTF,TGTGCCAGCAGAAACAGGGTCCGGGGCTACACCTTC,TRBJ1-2,TRBV19,-,-
CASSLQQINYGYTF,TGTGCCAGCAGCTTACAACAGATTAACTATGGCTACACCTTC,TRBJ1-2,TRBV13,-,-
CASSLRPREKLFF,TGCGCCAGCAGCTTGAGGCCCAGGGAAAAACTGTTTTTT,TRBJ1-4,TRBV5-1,-,-
CASSTGTGWSGNTIYF,TGTGCCAGTAGTACCGGGACAGGGTGGTCTGGAAACACCATATATTTT,TRBJ1-3,TRBV19,TRBD1,-
CASSVEGQRNEQFF,TGTGCCAGCAGCGTAGAGGGACAGAGGAATGAGCAGTTCTTC,TRBJ2-1,TRBV9,TRBD1,-
CTSSRPGGGNQPQHF,TGCACCAGCAGCCGCCCGGGAGGGGGCAATCAGCCCCAGCATTTT,TRBJ1-5,TRBV1,-,-
CASAGGSYNEQFF,TGTGCCAGTGCGGGGGGGTCCTACAATGAGCAGTTCTTC,TRBJ2-1,TRBV9,TRBD2,-
CAITQASGNTIYF,TGTGCCATCACACAGGCCTCTGGAAACACCATATATTTT,TRBJ1-3,TRBV10-3,-,-
CAWSRGEAANEKLFF,TGTGCCTGGAGTAGAGGGGAGGCTGCGAATGAAAAACTGTTTTTT,TRBJ1-4,TRBV30,-,-
CAPDRTLGKYSNQPQHF,TGTGCCCCGGACCGGACACTTGGAAAATATAGCAATCAGCCCCAGCATTTT,TRBJ1-5,TRBV24-1,-,-
CASSSTGTNYNEQFF,TGTGCCAGCAGCTCTACCGGGACAAACTACAATGAGCAGTTCTTC,TRBJ2-1,TRBV7-2,-,few
CAISVLGVNNEQFF,TGTGCCATCAGTGTTTTAGGGGTCAACAATGAGCAGTTCTTC,TRBJ2-1,TRBV10-3,-,-
CASNMGGQGRNIQYF,TGTGCCAGCAATATGGGGGGACAGGGGCGAAACATTCAGTACTTC,TRBJ2-4,TRBV2,TRBD1,-
CASSLYSYRETQYF,TGTGCCAGCAGCTTATATAGTTACCGGGAGACCCAGTACTTC,TRBJ2-5,TRBV7-2,-,-
CASTHGRGNSPLHF,TGTGCCAGCACCCACGGCAGGGGGAATTCACCCCTCCACTTT,TRBJ1-6,TRBV6-5,TRBD1,-
CASSPGQNTYEQYF,TGTGCCAGCAGCCCGGGACAGAATACCTACGAGCAGTACTTC,TRBJ2-7,TRBV7-2,TRBD1,once
CALSSDRAASPYEQYF,TGTGCCCTATCCTCGGACAGGGCAGCAAGTCCCTACGAGCAGTACTTC,TRBJ2-7,TRBV7-9,TRBD1,-
CASTPGQSNYGYTF,TGTGCCAGCACCCCAGGACAGAGTAACTATGGCTACACCTTC,TRBJ1-2,TRBV9,-,-
CASRRDAGEADTQYF,TGTGCCAGCAGGAGGGACGCGGGGGAAGCGGATACGCAGTATTTT,TRBJ2-3,TRBV2,TRBD2,-
CATREGGTGELFF,TGTGCCACCAGAGAAGGGGGCACCGGGGAGCTGTTTTTT,TRBJ2-2,TRBV24-1,-,-
CASSKQARRVSGNTIYF,TGTGCCAGCAGCAAACAAGCCCGTAGAGTCTCTGGAAACACCATATATTTT,TRBJ1-3,TRBV21-1,-,-
CASSDRGDSPLHF,TGTGCCAGCAGTGATCGGGGGGATTCACCCCTCCACTTT,TRBJ1-6,TRBV2,-,-
CASSVAGESYNEQFF,TGTGCCAGCAGCGTAGCGGGAGAATCCTACAATGAGCAGTTCTTC,TRBJ2-1,TRBV9,-,-
CASSGARQALNTGELFF,TGTGCCAGCAGTGGGGCCAGACAGGCCCTAAACACCGGGGAGCTGTTTTTT,TRBJ2-2,TRBV28,-,once
CASIQGSRTLSGNEQFF,TGTGCCAGCATCCAGGGGTCAAGAACACTCTCGGGGAATGAGCAGTTCTTC,TRBJ2-1,TRBV28,-,-
CASSVGNSGGLADTQYF,TGTGCCAGCAGCGTAGGGAATAGCGGGGGGCTCGCAGATACGCAGTATTTT,TRBJ2-3,TRBV9,TRBD2,-
CASSWGGEQFF,TGTGCCAGCAGTTGGGGCGGTGAGCAGTTCTTC,TRBJ2-1,TRBV2,-,-
CASSLGQRGSPLHF,TGTGCCAGCAGCTTAGGTCAAAGGGGGTCACCCCTCCACTTT,TRBJ1-6,TRBV11-2,-,once
CASSLGGQPQHF,TGTGCCAGCAGCCTAGGGGGTCAGCCCCAGCATTTT,TRBJ1-5,TRBV28,-,-
CASSQPWQATNYGYTF,TGCGCCAGCAGCCAACCCTGGCAGGCGACTAACTATGGCTACACCTTC,TRBJ1-2,TRBV4-1,-,-
CASSWGGTKNTGELFF,TGTGCCAGCAGTTGGGGGGGGACAAAGAACACCGGGGAGCTGTTTTTT,TRBJ2-2,TRBV6-5,-,-
CASSLSLGQKATNEQFF,TGTGCCAGCAGCCTAAGTTTAGGACAGAAAGCGACGAACGAGCAGTTCTTC,TRBJ2-1,TRBV7-9,-,few
CASSLDGAGGPMGTGELFF,TGTGCCAGCAGCTTAGACGGCGCGGGAGGGCCGATGGGCACCGGGGAGCTGTTTTTT,TRBJ2-2,TRBV11-3,TRBD2,-
CASSPREKGTEAFF,TGTGCCAGCAGCCCCCGGGAAAAGGGCACTGAAGCTTTCTTT,TRBJ1-1,TRBV7-2,-,once
CASKQGVSSPLHF,TGTGCCAGCAAGCAAGGGGTTAGTTCACCCCTCCACTTT,TRBJ1-6,TRBV28,-,-
CASSPEGTGAEKLFF,TGCGCCAGCAGCCCAGAAGGGACAGGGGCTGAAAAACTGTTTTTT,TRBJ1-4,TRBV4-3,TRBD1,-
CASSPQTDTQYF,TGTGCCAGCTCACCCCAGACAGATACGCAGTATTTT,TRBJ2-3,TRBV18,-,-
CASSLNYEQYF,TGTGCCAGCAGCCTTAACTACGAGCAGTACTTC,TRBJ2-7,TRBV3-1/TRBV3-2,-,-
CASRFGTGVDAFF,TGTGCCAGCAGGTTCGGGACAGGGGTGGATGCTTTCTTT,TRBJ1-1,TRBV27,TRBD1,-
CASSARDRGNSPLHF,TGTGCCAGCAGTGCTCGGGACAGGGGTAATTCACCCCTCCACTTT,TRBJ1-6,TRBV2,TRBD1,-
CASSYFGTGDSPLHF,TGTGCCAGCAGTTATTTCGGGACAGGGGATTCACCCCTCCACTTT,TRBJ1-6,TRBV6-5,TRBD1,-
CASSVVGGRGHNEQFF,TGTGCCAGTAGCGTCGTCGGCGGAAGGGGCCACAATGAGCAGTTCTTC,TRBJ2-1,TRBV19,-,-
CASSFPGTGGGKTQYF,TGTGCCAGCAGCTTCCCCGGGACAGGGGGCGGGAAGACCCAGTACTTC,TRBJ2-5,TRBV5-5,TRBD1,-
CASSPGQGVEKLFF,TGTGCCAGCTCACCCGGACAGGGAGTCGAAAAACTGTTTTTT,TRBJ1-4,TRBV18,TRBD1,once
CASGQGGYTF,TGTGCCAGCGGGCAGGGTGGCTACACCTTC,TRBJ1-2,TRBV2,-,-
CASSLERGNEQFF,TGTGCCAGCAGCTTAGAGCGAGGCAATGAGCAGTTCTTC,TRBJ2-1,TRBV7-9,-,-
CASSQDSGGSTEQYF,TGTGCCAGCAGCCAAGATTCTGGCGGGAGTACCGAGCAGTACTTC,TRBJ2-7,TRBV3-1/TRBV3-2,TRBD2,-
CASSQWDKLKQYF,TGTGCCAGCAGTCAATGGGACAAATTAAAGCAGTACTTC,TRBJ2-7,TRBV28,-,-